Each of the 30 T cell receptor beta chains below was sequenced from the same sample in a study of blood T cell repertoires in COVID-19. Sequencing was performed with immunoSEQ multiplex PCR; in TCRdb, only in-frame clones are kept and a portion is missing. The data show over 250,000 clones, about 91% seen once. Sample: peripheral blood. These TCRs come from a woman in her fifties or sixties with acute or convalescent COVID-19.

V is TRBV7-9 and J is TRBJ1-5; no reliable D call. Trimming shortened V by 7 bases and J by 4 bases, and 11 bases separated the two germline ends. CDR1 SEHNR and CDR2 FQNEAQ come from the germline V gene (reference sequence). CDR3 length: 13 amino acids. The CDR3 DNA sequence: TGTGCCAGCACCCCCTCGGAGAATCAGCCCCAGCATTTT. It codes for CASTPSENQPQHF. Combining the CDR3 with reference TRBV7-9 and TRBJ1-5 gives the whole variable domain DTGVSQNPRHKITKRGQNVTFRCDPISEHNRLYWYRQTLGQGPEFLTYFQNEAQLEKSRLLSDRFSAERPKGSFSTLEIQRTEQGDSAMYLCASTPSENQPQHFGDGTRLSIL.

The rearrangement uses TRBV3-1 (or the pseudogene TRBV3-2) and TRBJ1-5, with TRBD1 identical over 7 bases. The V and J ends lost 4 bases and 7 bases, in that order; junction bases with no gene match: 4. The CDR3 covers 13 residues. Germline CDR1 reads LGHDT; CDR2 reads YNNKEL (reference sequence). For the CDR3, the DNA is TGTGCCAGCAGCCCGGGGACAGACCAGCCCCAGCATTTT. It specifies CASSPGTDQPQHF.

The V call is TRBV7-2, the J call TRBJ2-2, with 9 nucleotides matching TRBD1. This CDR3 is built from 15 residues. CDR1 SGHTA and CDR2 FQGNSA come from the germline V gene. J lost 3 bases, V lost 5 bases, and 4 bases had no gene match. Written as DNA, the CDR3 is TGTGCCAGCAGCCCCCGACAGGGGGACACCGGGGAGCTGTTTTTT. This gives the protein CASSPRQGDTGELFF.

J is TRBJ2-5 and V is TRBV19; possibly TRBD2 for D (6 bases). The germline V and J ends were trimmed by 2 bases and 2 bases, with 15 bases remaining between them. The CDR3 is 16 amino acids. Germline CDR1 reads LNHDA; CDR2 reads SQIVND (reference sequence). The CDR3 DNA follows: TGTGCCAGTAGTATAATGCTAGCGAATTTACAAGAGACCCAGTACTTC. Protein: CASSIMLANLQETQYF.

This chain's CDR3 is CASSQEGLVETQYF. The CDR3 DNA reads TGCGCCAGCAGCCAAGAGGGACTAGTGGAGACCCAGTACTTC. J is TRBJ2-5 and V is TRBV4-1; 8 nucleotides agree with TRBD2. V gave up 0 bases and J gave up 5 bases; unmatched junction bases: 2. The CDR3 runs 14 residues. Germline V gene data show CDR1 as MGHRA and CDR2 as YSYEKL.

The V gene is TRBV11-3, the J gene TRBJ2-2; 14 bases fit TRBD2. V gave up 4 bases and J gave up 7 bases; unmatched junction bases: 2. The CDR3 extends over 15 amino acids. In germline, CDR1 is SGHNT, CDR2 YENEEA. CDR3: CASSSGLAGVGELFF. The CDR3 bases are TGTGCCAGCAGCTCGGGACTAGCGGGGGTCGGGGAGCTGTTTTTT.

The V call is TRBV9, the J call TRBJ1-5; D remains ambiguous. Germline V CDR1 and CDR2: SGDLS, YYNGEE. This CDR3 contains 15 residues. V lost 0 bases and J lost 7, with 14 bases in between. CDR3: CASSVGSAGLQPQHF. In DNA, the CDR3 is TGTGCCAGCAGCGTAGGTAGCGCGGGTTTGCAGCCCCAGCATTTT.

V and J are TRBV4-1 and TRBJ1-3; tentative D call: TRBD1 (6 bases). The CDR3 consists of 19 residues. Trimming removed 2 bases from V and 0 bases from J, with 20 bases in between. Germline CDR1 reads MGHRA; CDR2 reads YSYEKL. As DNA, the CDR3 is TGCGCCAGCAGCCAACCAGTTTCCACCGGGACACGCTCTGGAAACACCATATATTTT. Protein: CASSQPVSTGTRSGNTIYF.

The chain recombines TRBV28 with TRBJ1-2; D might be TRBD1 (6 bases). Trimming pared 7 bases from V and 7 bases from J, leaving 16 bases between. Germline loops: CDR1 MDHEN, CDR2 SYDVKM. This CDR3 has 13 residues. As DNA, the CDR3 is TGTGCCAGCACCATGCCAGGGGAGGGTGGCTACACCTTC. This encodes CASTMPGEGGYTF.

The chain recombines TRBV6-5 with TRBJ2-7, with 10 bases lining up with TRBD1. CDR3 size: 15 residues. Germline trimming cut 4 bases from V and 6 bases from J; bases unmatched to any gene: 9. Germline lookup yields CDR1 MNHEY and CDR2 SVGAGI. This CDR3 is CASSSGTGVFFEQYF. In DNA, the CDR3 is TGTGCCAGCAGTTCAGGGACAGGGGTTTTCTTCGAGCAGTACTTC.

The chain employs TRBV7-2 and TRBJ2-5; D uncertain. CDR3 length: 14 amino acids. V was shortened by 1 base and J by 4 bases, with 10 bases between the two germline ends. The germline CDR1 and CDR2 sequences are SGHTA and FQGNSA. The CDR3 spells CASSLDRSRETQYF. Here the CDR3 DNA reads TGTGCCAGCAGCTTAGACAGATCTCGAGAGACCCAGTACTTC.

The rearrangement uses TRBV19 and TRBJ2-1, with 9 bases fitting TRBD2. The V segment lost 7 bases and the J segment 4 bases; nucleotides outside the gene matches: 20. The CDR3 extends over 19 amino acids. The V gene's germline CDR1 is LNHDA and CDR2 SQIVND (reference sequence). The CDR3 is CASTPGRRPWTSEYNEQFF. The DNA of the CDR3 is TGTGCCAGTACCCCTGGCAGGCGCCCATGGACTAGCGAGTACAATGAGCAGTTCTTC. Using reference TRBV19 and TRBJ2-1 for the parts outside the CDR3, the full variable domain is DGGITQSPKYLFRKEGQNVTLSCEQNLNHDAMYWYRQDPGQGLRLIYYSQIVNDFQKGDIAEGYSVSREKKESFPLTVTSAQKNPTAFYLCASTPGRRPWTSEYNEQFFGPGTRLTVL.

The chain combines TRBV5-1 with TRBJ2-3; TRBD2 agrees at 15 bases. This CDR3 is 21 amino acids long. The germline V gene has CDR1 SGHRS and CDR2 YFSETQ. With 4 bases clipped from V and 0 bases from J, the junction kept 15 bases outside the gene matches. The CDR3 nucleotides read TGCGCCAGCAGCCCGGAGGGGCGTAGGGGACTAGCGGGAGGAAGCACAGATACGCAGTATTTT. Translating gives CASSPEGRRGLAGGSTDTQYF.

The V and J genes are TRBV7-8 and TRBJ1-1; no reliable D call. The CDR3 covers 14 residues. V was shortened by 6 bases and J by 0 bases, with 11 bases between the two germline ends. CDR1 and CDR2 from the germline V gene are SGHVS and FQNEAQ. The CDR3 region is CASRRGPMNTEAFF. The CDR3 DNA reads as TGTGCCAGCAGACGAGGGCCGATGAACACTGAAGCTTTCTTT.

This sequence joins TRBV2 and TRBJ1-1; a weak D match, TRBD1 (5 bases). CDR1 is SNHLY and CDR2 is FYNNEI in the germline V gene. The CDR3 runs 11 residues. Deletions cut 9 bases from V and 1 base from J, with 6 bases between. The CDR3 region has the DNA TGTGCCAGGACAGAGAACACTGAAGCTTTCTTT. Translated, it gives CARTENTEAFF.

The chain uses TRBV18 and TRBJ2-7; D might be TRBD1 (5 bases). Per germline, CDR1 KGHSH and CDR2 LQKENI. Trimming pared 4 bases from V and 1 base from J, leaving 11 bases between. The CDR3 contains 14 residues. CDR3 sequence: CASSQGHVSYEQYF. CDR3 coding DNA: TGTGCCAGCTCACAAGGACACGTATCCTACGAGCAGTACTTC.

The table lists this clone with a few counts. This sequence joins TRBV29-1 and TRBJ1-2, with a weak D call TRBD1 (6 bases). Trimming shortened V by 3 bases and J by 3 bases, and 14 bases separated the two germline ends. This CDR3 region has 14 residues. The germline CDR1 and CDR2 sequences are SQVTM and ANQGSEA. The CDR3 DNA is TGCAGCGTTGAGGAGGTTACAGGGTACTATGGCTACACCTTC. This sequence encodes CSVEEVTGYYGYTF.

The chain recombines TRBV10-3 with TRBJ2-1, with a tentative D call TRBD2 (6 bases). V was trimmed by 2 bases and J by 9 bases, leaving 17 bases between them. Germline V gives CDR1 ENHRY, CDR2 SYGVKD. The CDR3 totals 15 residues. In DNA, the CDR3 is TGTGCCATCAGTGAGGTCGGGGGTGGGGTCGGTGAGCAGTTCTTC. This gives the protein CAISEVGGGVGEQFF.

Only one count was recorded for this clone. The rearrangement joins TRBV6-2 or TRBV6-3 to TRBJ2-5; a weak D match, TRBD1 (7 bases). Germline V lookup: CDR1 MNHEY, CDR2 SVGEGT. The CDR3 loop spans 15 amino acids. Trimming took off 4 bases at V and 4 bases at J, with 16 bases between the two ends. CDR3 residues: CASSFQRGRGETQYF. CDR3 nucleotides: TGTGCCAGCAGTTTCCAGAGGGGGCGGGGAGAGACCCAGTACTTC.

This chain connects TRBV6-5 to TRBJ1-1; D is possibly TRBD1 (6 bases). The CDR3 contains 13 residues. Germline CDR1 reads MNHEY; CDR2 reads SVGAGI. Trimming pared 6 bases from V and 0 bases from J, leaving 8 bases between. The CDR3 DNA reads TGTGCCAGCAGCAGACAGGTGAACACTGAAGCTTTCTTT. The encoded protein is CASSRQVNTEAFF.

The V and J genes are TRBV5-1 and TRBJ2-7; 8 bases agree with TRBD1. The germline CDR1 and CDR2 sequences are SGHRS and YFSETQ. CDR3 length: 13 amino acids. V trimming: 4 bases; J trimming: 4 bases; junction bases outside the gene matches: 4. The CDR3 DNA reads TGCGCCAGCAGCGTGACAGGGGAATACGAGCAGTACTTC. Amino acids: CASSVTGEYEQYF.

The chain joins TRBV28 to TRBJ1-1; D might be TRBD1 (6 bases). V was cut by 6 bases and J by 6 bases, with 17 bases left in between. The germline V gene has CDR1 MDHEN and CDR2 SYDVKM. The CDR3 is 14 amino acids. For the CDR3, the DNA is TGTGCCAGCAGACCTACAGGGCCCTCGGCTGAAGCTTTCTTT. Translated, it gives CASRPTGPSAEAFF.

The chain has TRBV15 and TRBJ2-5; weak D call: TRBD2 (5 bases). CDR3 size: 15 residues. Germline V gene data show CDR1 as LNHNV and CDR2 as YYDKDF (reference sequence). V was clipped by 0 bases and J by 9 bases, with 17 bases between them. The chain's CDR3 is CATSRDRGSLLAQYF. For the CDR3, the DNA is TGTGCCACCAGCAGAGATCGAGGGAGCCTTTTGGCCCAGTACTTC.

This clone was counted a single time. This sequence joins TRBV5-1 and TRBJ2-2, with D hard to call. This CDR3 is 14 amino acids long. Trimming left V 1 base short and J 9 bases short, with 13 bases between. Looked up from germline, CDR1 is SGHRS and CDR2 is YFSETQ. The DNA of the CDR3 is TGCGCCAGCAGCTTGTATGAGGAAGTGAGGGAGCTGTTTTTT. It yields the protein CASSLYEEVRELFF.

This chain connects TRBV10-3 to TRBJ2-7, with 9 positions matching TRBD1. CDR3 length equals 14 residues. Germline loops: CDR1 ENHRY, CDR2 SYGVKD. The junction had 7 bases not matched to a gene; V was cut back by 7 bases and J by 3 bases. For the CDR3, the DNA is TGTGCCATCACTAACCCGGGACAGGGCTACGAGCAGTACTTC. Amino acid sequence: CAITNPGQGYEQYF.

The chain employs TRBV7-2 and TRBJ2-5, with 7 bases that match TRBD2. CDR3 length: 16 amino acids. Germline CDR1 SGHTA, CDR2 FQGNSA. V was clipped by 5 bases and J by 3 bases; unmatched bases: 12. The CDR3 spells CASSVRTSAEKETQYF. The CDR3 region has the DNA TGTGCCAGCAGCGTCCGCACTAGCGCGGAAAAAGAGACCCAGTACTTC.

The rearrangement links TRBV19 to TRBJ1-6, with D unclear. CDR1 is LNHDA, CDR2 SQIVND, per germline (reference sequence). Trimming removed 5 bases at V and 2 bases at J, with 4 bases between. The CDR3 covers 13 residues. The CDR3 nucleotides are TGTGCCAGTAGTCCAACCTATAATTCACCCCTCCACTTT. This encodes CASSPTYNSPLHF.

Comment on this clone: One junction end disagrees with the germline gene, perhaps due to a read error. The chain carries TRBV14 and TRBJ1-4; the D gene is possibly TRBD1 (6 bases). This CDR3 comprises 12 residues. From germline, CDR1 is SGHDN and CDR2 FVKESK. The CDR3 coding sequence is TGTGCCAGCAGTCAAGACAGGTCAAAACTGTTTTTT. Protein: CASSQDRSKLFF.

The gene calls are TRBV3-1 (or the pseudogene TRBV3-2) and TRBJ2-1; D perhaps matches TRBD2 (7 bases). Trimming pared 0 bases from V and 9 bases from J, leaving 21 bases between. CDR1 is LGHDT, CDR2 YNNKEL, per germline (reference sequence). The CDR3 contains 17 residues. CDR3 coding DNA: TGTGCCAGCAGCCAAGAAATTGGCGGGGGCCTTTCTACTGAGCAGTTCTTC. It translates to CASSQEIGGGLSTEQFF.

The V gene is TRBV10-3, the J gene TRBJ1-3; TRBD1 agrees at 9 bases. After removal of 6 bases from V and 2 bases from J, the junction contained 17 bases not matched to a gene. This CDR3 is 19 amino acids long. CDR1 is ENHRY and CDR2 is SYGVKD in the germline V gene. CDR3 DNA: TGTGCCATCAGGCAGGGGGGACAGGGCTTGTTTAGCCCTGGAAACACCATATATTTT. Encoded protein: CAIRQGGQGLFSPGNTIYF.